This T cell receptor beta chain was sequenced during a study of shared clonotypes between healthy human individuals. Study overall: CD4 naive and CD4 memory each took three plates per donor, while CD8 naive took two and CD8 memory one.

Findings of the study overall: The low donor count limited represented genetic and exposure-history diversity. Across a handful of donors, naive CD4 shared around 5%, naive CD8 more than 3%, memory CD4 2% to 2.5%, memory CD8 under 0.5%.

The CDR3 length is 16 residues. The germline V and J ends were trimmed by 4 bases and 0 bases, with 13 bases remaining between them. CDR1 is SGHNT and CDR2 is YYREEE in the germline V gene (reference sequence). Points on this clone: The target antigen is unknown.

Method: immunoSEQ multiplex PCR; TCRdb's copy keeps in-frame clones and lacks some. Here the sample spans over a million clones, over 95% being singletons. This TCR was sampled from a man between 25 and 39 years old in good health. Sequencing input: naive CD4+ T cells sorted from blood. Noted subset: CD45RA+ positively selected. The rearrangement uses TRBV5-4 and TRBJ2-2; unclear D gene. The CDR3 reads CASSPARITNTGELFF. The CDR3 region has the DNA TGTGCCAGCAGCCCCGCGAGGATTACGAACACCGGGGAGCTGTTTTTT. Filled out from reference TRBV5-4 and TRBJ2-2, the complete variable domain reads ETGVTQSPTHLIKTRGQQVTLRCSSQSGHNTVSWYQQALGQGPQFIFQYYREEENGRGNFPPRFSGLQFPNYSSELNVNALELDDSALYLCASSPARITNTGELFFGEGSRLTVL.